The 5 T cell receptor beta chains below come from one sample, sequenced in a study of regulatory T cells in long-lasting Graves disease. The sample's time point: persistent/refractory GD, antithyroid drugs over 5 years with positive TRAb. Extracted PBMC RNA gave rise to the TCR library. Building the TCR beta libraries relied on iRepertoire HTBI primers, and CDR3 regions underwent Arm-PCR. TCRdb recomputed calls from the multiplex PCR reads with MiXCR, one row per CDR3 protein. Among over 650,000 distinct CDR3 sequences, about 30% were seen once, and the ten largest hold around 42%. This specimen was peripheral blood mononuclear cells (PBMCs), taken when the disease was refractory, from a patient treated with antithyroid drugs. Every receptor here comes from a female donor with Graves disease.

Remarks on this clonotype: A much larger clone lies a single base off, so this may be a read error. The V and J genes are TRBV12-5 and TRBJ2-5, with 7 bases aligning to TRBD1. The CDR3 length is 13 residues. Trimming took 1 base from V and 4 from J; bases not matched to a gene: 0. The germline V gene encodes CDR1 LGHNT and CDR2 FRNRAP. The CDR3 region is CASGLAGGETQYF. In DNA form, the CDR3 reads TGTGCTAGTGGTTTGGCAGGGGGAGAGACCCAGTACTTC.

This clonotype was found a few times. This chain joins TRBV5-1 and TRBJ1-2; D is possibly TRBD1 (6 bases). V dropped 4 bases and J dropped 0 bases, with 10 bases sitting between them. The germline V gene encodes CDR1 SGHRS and CDR2 YFSETQ. The CDR3 is made up of 14 amino acids. CDR3 loop: CASSVDSPNYGYTF. For the CDR3, the DNA is TGCGCCAGCAGCGTGGACAGTCCTAACTATGGCTACACCTTC.

This clonotype was found once. The V call is TRBV3-1, the J call TRBJ2-7; D ambiguous. Deletions cut 0 bases from V and 0 bases from J, with 12 bases between. This CDR3 region has 16 residues. CDR1 LGHDT and CDR2 YNNKEL come from the germline V gene (reference sequence). CDR3 in DNA: TGTGCCAGCAGCCAAGACAAGGCCCGGAGCTCCTACGAGCAGTACTTC. Its protein product is CASSQDKARSSYEQYF.

The chain is built from TRBV6-1 and TRBJ1-1; D ambiguous. Germline V gene data show CDR1 as MNHNS and CDR2 as SASEGT. The CDR3 sequence is 15 residues long. Trimming stripped 10 bases from V and 0 bases from J, with 18 bases between. This CDR3 is CATRRNIDLNTEAFF. As DNA, the CDR3 is TGTGCCACGAGGAGGAACATCGACTTGAACACTGAAGCTTTCTTT.

The rearrangement uses TRBV6-2 or TRBV6-3 and TRBJ1-3; D gene uncertain. The CDR3 sequence is 15 residues long. V was clipped by 5 bases and J by 1 base, with 12 bases between them. CDR1 is MNHEY, CDR2 SVGEGT, per germline. This chain's CDR3 is CASSDYPTSGNTIYF. CDR3 bases: TGTGCCAGCAGTGATTACCCTACTTCTGGAAACACCATATATTTT.